This passage covers 26 T cell receptor beta chains from one sample sequenced in a study of blood T cell repertoires in COVID-19 (dated by TCRdb to 2020 to 2022). Preparation of the library involved the immunoSEQ multiplex PCR assay. TCRdb took this table from immuneACCESS and kept in-frame rearrangements with V and J called. Such tables lack part of the clones; where checked against another copy, unresolved V genes explain under half of the gap, and the rest is unexplained. The sample yields about 410,000 clones; 89% were counted once. About 1.8% of the sample rests with the top ten. The sequencing input was PBMCs or T cells enriched from blood (not recorded which). These receptor sequences come from a woman aged 25 to 45 who had recovered from COVID-19.

V and J are TRBV18 and TRBJ2-7; 7 nucleotides agree with TRBD1. Germline V gene data show CDR1 as KGHSH and CDR2 as LQKENI. V lost 5 bases and J lost 1; bases outside the gene matches: 14. The CDR3 contains 17 residues. The CDR3 reads CASSIKGPGQWSYEQYF. CDR3 in DNA: TGTGCCAGCTCAATAAAAGGACCGGGACAGTGGTCCTACGAGCAGTACTTC.

This chain links TRBV7-9 with TRBJ2-2; TRBD1 aligns across 8 bases. This CDR3 is 13 amino acids long. Germline CDR1 and CDR2: SEHNR and FQNEAQ (reference sequence). Unmatched junction bases numbered 3, after V lost 6 bases and J lost 6 bases. The CDR3 spells CASRDRGSGELFF. The CDR3 coding sequence is TGTGCCAGCAGAGACAGGGGTTCCGGGGAGCTGTTTTTT.

The chain combines TRBV29-1 with TRBJ1-2; the match to TRBD1 covers 7 bases. The germline V gene has CDR1 SQVTM and CDR2 ANQGSEA. The V gene end was trimmed by 7 bases and the J gene end by 8 bases; junction bases not matched to a gene: 10. This CDR3 has 12 residues. The CDR3, as DNA: TGCAGCGGCGCGACGACAGGGTGGGGCTACACCTTC. Translation: CSGATTGWGYTF.

This chain links TRBV7-9 with TRBJ2-1; 7 bases map to TRBD2. There are 18 residues in the CDR3. Germline V gene lookup returns CDR1 SEHNR and CDR2 FQNEAQ (reference sequence). J gave up 3 bases and V 4 bases, and 15 bases lay outside the gene matches. CDR3 protein: CASSSRTSPSSHYNEQFF. The CDR3 DNA reads as TGTGCCAGCAGCTCGCGGACTAGTCCCTCATCTCACTACAATGAGCAGTTCTTC.

CDR3 sequence reads: CASSRGTSSSYEQYF. CDR3 nucleotide sequence: TGTGCCAGCAGTCGTGGGACTTCTAGTAGCTACGAGCAGTACTTC. The V gene is TRBV6-6, the J gene TRBJ2-7; D might be TRBD2 (6 bases). The CDR3 has 15 residues. Per the germline V gene, CDR1 is MNHNY and CDR2 is SVGAGI (reference sequence). V lost 5 bases to trimming and J lost 3 bases, with 17 bases between them.

This chain connects TRBV15 to TRBJ2-7; tentatively, D is TRBD2 (5 bases). CDR1 LNHNV and CDR2 YYDKDF come from the germline V gene (reference sequence). This CDR3 has 13 amino acids. The germline V and J ends were trimmed by 3 bases and 3 bases, with 9 bases remaining between them. CDR3 in amino acids: CATSSLANYEQYF. The CDR3 DNA is TGTGCCACCAGCAGCCTAGCCAACTACGAGCAGTACTTC.

J is TRBJ1-3 and V is TRBV7-9; D gene unclear. The CDR3 runs 15 residues. Trimming cost V 3 bases and J 2 bases, with 11 bases left between them. From germline, CDR1 is SEHNR and CDR2 FQNEAQ (reference sequence). CDR3 nucleotide sequence: TGTGCCAGCAGCTTGATTCTCGGGACTGGAAACACCATATATTTT. Translation: CASSLILGTGNTIYF.

The chain uses TRBV5-1 and TRBJ1-6; TRBD1 aligns across 10 bases. The germline V gene has CDR1 SGHRS and CDR2 YFSETQ. The CDR3 is 15 amino acids. Unmatched junction bases numbered 4, after V lost 3 bases and J lost 7 bases. CDR3 coding DNA: TGCGCCAGCAGCTCAAGGACAGGGGGAAATTCACCCCTCCACTTT. Protein product: CASSSRTGGNSPLHF.

The V and J genes are TRBV30 and TRBJ1-5; tentatively, D is TRBD1 (6 bases). V was cut by 3 bases and J by 4 bases, with 16 bases left in between. The germline V gene encodes CDR1 GTSNPN and CDR2 SVGIG (reference sequence). This CDR3 region has 15 residues. The CDR3 loop reads CAWSRLGQINQPQHF. The CDR3 region has the DNA TGTGCCTGGAGCCGACTCGGACAGATTAATCAGCCCCAGCATTTT.

The V call is TRBV21-1, the J call TRBJ1-2; the DNA was not used to check the table's D call, TRBD1. TRBV21-1 is given as a pseudogene. The CDR3 consists of 17 residues. In DNA, the CDR3 is TGTGCCAGCATCAAGGCCCAGCTGCCGACAGGACCCTATGGCTACACCTTC. Its translation: CASIKAQLPTGPYGYTF.

The V gene is TRBV28, the J gene TRBJ1-6; D is undetermined. Trimming took off 11 bases at V and 9 bases at J, with 8 bases between the two ends. Germline-derived CDR1 and CDR2 are MDHEN and SYDVKM. This CDR3 has 10 amino acids. CDR3 loop: CAVGVSPLHF. In DNA, the CDR3 is TGTGCCGTCGGGGTTTCACCCCTCCACTTT.

The chain uses TRBV5-4 and TRBJ1-4; no firm D call. V shed 7 bases and J shed 4 bases, with 11 bases lying between them. CDR1 SGHNT and CDR2 YYREEE come from the germline V gene (reference sequence). The CDR3 is made up of 13 amino acids. This chain's CDR3 is CASAGQDNEKLFF. CDR3 DNA: TGTGCCAGCGCCGGTCAAGATAATGAAAAACTGTTTTTT.

The chain couples TRBV12-5 to TRBJ2-7; a possible D gene is TRBD2 (5 bases). V lost 1 base and J 2 bases, leaving 9 bases between the germline ends. The CDR3 contains 14 residues. The V gene's germline CDR1 is LGHNT and CDR2 FRNRAP. In DNA form, the CDR3 reads TGTGCTAGTGGTTTGGAATGGGGAGCCTACGAGCAGTACTTC. This translates into CASGLEWGAYEQYF.

V usage is TRBV3-1 (or the pseudogene TRBV3-2) and J usage is TRBJ1-5, with 8 bases lining up with TRBD1. The junction had 4 bases not matched to a gene; V was cut back by 0 bases and J by 6 bases. This CDR3 is 15 amino acids long. Per germline, CDR1 LGHDT and CDR2 YNNKEL (reference sequence). The CDR3 loop reads CASSQDRGRGQPQHF. In nucleotides, the CDR3 is TGTGCCAGCAGCCAAGACAGGGGGCGCGGTCAGCCCCAGCATTTT.

As to this clone: At the DNA level, this CDR3 is encoded by other sequences in the same sample as well. The genes are TRBV28 and TRBJ1-2; 7 positions agree with TRBD1. Germline values: CDR1 MDHEN, CDR2 SYDVKM. After removal of 5 bases from V and 2 bases from J, the junction contained 5 bases not matched to a gene. This CDR3 comprises 14 residues. CDR3 region: CASSPGTANYGYTF. DNA of the CDR3: TGTGCCAGCAGTCCAGGGACAGCAAACTATGGCTACACCTTC.

V is TRBV7-3 and J is TRBJ1-1; D unclear. CDR1 is SGHTA, CDR2 FQGTGA, per germline. The length of the CDR3 is 13 residues. Trimming took 0 bases from V and 4 from J, leaving 6 bases between them. The CDR3 sequence is CASSLTAVTEAFF. The CDR3 nucleotides read TGTGCCAGCAGCTTAACGGCGGTCACTGAAGCTTTCTTT.

Worth noting for this clone: In the same sample, other DNA sequences code for this CDR3. This sequence joins TRBV28 and TRBJ2-7; D is ambiguous. V was pared by 3 bases and J by 3 bases, with 6 bases between. The CDR3 covers 12 residues. The germline V gene has CDR1 MDHEN and CDR2 SYDVKM. The CDR3 reads CASSLSFYEQYF. CDR3 DNA: TGTGCCAGCAGTTTGTCTTTCTACGAGCAGTACTTC. The variable domain in full, with the rest retrieved from reference TRBV28 and TRBJ2-7, is DVKVTQSSRYLVKRTGEKVFLECVQDMDHENMFWYRQDPGLGLRLIYFSYDVKMKEKGDIPEGYSVSREKKERFSLILESASTNQTSMYLCASSLSFYEQYFGPGTRLTVT.

This clone was seen a handful of times. Written as DNA, the CDR3 is TGTGCCAGCAGCCCCCGGACGGGGTCAACTAATGAAAAACTGTTTTTT. Translated: CASSPRTGSTNEKLFF. V is TRBV9 and J is TRBJ1-4; D remains ambiguous. V was pared by 4 bases and J by 0 bases, with 13 bases between. There are 16 residues in the CDR3. Germline CDR1 is SGDLS and CDR2 is YYNGEE.

In this sample, this clone turned up once. This rearrangement joins TRBV29-1 to TRBJ2-6; no clear D. Per the germline V gene, CDR1 is SQVTM and CDR2 is ANQGSEA. This CDR3 is 16 amino acids long. Trimming pared 2 bases from V and 1 base from J, leaving 12 bases between. In nucleotides, the CDR3 is TGCAGCGTTGAATACAAGGAGCATTCTGGGGCCAACGTCCTGACTTTC. It yields the protein CSVEYKEHSGANVLTF.

In this sample, this clone turned up once. The chain has TRBV10-3 and TRBJ1-4, with 10 bases identical to TRBD1. CDR3 length equals 18 residues. The V gene end was trimmed by 6 bases and the J gene end by 3 bases; junction bases not matched to a gene: 13. Germline loops: CDR1 ENHRY, CDR2 SYGVKD. Here the CDR3 DNA reads TGTGCCATCAGCCCCGGGACAGGGGTAGCCGTTGCTAATGAAAAACTGTTTTTT. This encodes CAISPGTGVAVANEKLFF.

Written as DNA, the CDR3 is TGTGCCAGCAGCTTAGGACAGGGCTCCTACAATGAGCAGTTCTTC. Amino acids: CASSLGQGSYNEQFF. The J gene is TRBJ2-1, the V gene TRBV7-9; 7 bases align to TRBD1. This CDR3 region has 15 residues. V was pared by 1 base and J by 0 bases, with 0 bases of the junction left unmatched. Germline-derived CDR1 and CDR2 are SEHNR and FQNEAQ (reference sequence). Based on the CDR3 plus reference TRBV7-9 and TRBJ2-1, the full variable domain is DTGVSQNPRHKITKRGQNVTFRCDPISEHNRLYWYRQTLGQGPEFLTYFQNEAQLEKSRLLSDRFSAERPKGSFSTLEIQRTEQGDSAMYLCASSLGQGSYNEQFFGPGTRLTVL.

This clone occurred once. The rearrangement links TRBV11-2 to TRBJ2-1; 11 bases are a match to TRBD2. V lost 5 bases and J lost 3; bases outside the gene matches: 6. The CDR3 runs 16 residues. CDR1 and CDR2 from the germline V gene are SGHAT and FQNNGV. The CDR3 here is CASSPLLAGVYNEQFF. The CDR3 DNA reads TGTGCCAGCAGCCCGTTACTAGCGGGAGTCTACAATGAGCAGTTCTTC. The full variable domain, completed using reference TRBV11-2 and TRBJ2-1, is EAGVAQSPRYKIIEKRQSVAFWCNPISGHATLYWYQQILGQGPKLLIQFQNNGVVDDSQLPKDRFSAERLKGVDSTLKIQPAKLEDSAVYLCASSPLLAGVYNEQFFGPGTRLTVL.

The V gene is TRBV7-8, the J gene TRBJ2-2, with D unclear. V was cut by 1 base and J by 0 bases, with 12 bases left in between. Germline lookup yields CDR1 SGHVS and CDR2 FQNEAQ. The CDR3 totals 17 residues. The CDR3 DNA follows: TGTGCCAGCAGCTTAGTCGTAATAGCCGCGAACACCGGGGAGCTGTTTTTT. Protein product: CASSLVVIAANTGELFF. Full variable domain (outside the CDR3, taken from reference TRBV7-8 and TRBJ2-2): GAGVSQSPRYKVAKRGQDVALRCDPISGHVSLFWYQQALGQGPEFLTYFQNEAQLDKSGLPSDRFFAERPEGSVSTLKIQRTQQEDSAVYLCASSLVVIAANTGELFFGEGSRLTVL.

The chain employs TRBV6-5 and TRBJ2-4, with D perhaps matching TRBD1 (6 bases). V was trimmed by 7 bases and J by 8 bases, leaving 21 bases between them. The CDR3 has 15 residues. Germline-derived CDR1 and CDR2 are MNHEY and SVGAGI. The CDR3 DNA follows: TGTGCCAGCACCGCTTGGGGACAACCAAGGGACATTCAGTACTTC. It specifies CASTAWGQPRDIQYF.

V usage is TRBV6-5 and J usage is TRBJ2-2; TRBD2 matches at 10 bases. The ends lost 7 bases at V and 8 bases at J; junction bases unmatched: 10. Germline lookup yields CDR1 MNHEY and CDR2 SVGAGI. CDR3 size: 15 residues. The CDR3 sequence is CASIVVLAGSGELFF. CDR3 nucleotides: TGTGCCAGCATTGTCGTACTAGCGGGATCTGGGGAGCTGTTTTTT.

The gene calls are TRBV7-9 and TRBJ1-2; D is ambiguous. CDR3 length: 15 residues. V lost 1 base and J 1 base, leaving 10 bases between the germline ends. Germline CDR1 SEHNR, CDR2 FQNEAQ (reference sequence). Here the CDR3 reads CASSLVADLNYGYTF. In nucleotides, the CDR3 is TGTGCCAGCAGCTTAGTAGCTGATCTTAACTATGGCTACACCTTC. The variable domain in full, with the rest retrieved from reference TRBV7-9 and TRBJ1-2, is DTGVSQNPRHKITKRGQNVTFRCDPISEHNRLYWYRQTLGQGPEFLTYFQNEAQLEKSRLLSDRFSAERPKGSFSTLEIQRTEQGDSAMYLCASSLVADLNYGYTFGSGTRLTVV.